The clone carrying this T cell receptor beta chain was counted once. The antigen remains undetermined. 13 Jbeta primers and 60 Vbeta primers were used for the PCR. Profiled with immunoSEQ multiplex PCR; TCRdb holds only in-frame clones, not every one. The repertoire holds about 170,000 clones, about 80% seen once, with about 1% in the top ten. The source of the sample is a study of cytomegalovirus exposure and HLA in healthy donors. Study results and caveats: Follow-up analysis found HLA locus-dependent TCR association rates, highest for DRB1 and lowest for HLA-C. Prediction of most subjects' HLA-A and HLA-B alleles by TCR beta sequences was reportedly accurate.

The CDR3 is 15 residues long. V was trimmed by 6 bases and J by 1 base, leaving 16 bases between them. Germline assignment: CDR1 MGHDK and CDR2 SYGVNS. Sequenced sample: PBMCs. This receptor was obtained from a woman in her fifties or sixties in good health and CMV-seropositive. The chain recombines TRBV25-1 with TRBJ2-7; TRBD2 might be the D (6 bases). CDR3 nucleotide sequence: TGTGCCAGCAGCGCGGGGTTGGGGCAGTCCTACGAGCAGTACTTC. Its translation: CASSAGLGQSYEQYF.